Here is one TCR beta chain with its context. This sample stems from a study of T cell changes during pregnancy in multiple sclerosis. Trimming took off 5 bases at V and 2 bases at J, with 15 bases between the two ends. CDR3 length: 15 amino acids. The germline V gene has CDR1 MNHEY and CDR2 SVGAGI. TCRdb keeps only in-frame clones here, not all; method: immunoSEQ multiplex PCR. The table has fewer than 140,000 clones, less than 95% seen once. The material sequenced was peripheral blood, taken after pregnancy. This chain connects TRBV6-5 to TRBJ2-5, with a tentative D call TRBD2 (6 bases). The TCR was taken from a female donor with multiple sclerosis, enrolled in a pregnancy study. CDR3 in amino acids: CASSKTGTQQETQYF. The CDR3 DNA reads TGTGCCAGCAGTAAAACCGGGACTCAACAAGAGACCCAGTACTTC.